Following are 11 T cell receptor beta chains from one sample sequenced in a study of shared clonotypes between healthy human individuals. Data came from immunoSEQ multiplex PCR; TCRdb stores just in-frame clones and leaves some out. The sample includes roughly 1 million clones, about 80% of them seen just once. The specimen was memory CD4+ T cells sorted from blood. Subset denoted: CD45RA-negative fraction. All receptors derive from a man between 18 and 35 years old in good health.

The chain joins TRBV2 to TRBJ2-2; 7 nucleotides agree with TRBD1. The CDR3 loop spans 15 amino acids. CDR1 is SNHLY, CDR2 FYNNEI, per germline. Losses at the gene ends were 3 bases for V and 3 bases for J; bases not matched to a gene: 4. The CDR3 spells CASSEEQGYTGELFF. The CDR3 DNA reads TGTGCCAGCAGTGAGGAACAGGGGTACACCGGGGAGCTGTTTTTT.

In its sample, this clone was seen once. The CDR3 region is CAWGRSGGIYGYTF. In DNA, the CDR3 is TGTGCCTGGGGTCGGTCAGGGGGCATCTATGGCTACACCTTC. The chain joins TRBV30 to TRBJ1-2; 8 positions match TRBD1. Trimming at V came to 5 bases and at J to 4 bases, leaving 9 bases not matched to a gene. The length of the CDR3 is 14 residues. The V gene's germline CDR1 is GTSNPN and CDR2 SVGIG (reference sequence).

This rearrangement joins TRBV6-6 to TRBJ2-5, with a possible D match to TRBD2 (7 bases). This CDR3 has 16 amino acids. Looked up from germline, CDR1 is MNHNY and CDR2 is SVGAGI (reference sequence). V lost 4 bases and J lost 4, with 19 bases in between. CDR3 amino acids: CASSSPRGAGLETQYF. CDR3 in DNA: TGTGCCAGCAGTTCGCCCCGGGGGGCGGGTTTAGAGACCCAGTACTTC.

DNA for the CDR3: TGCGCCAGCAGCTTTGGGTTTTCTTCAGACGACACTGAAGCTTTCTTT. It translates to CASSFGFSSDDTEAFF. The rearrangement links TRBV5-1 to TRBJ1-1; no reliable D call. This CDR3 has 16 residues. CDR1 and CDR2 from the germline V gene are SGHRS and YFSETQ. Between the trimmed V and J ends, which lost 2 bases and 3 bases, there was a span of 17 bases.

Here the CDR3 DNA reads TGTGCCAGCAGCTTACCTGGACGGACCTACGAGCAGTACTTC. This gives the protein CASSLPGRTYEQYF. J is TRBJ2-7 and V is TRBV7-2; D is undetermined. CDR3 length equals 14 residues. V gave up 2 bases and J gave up 2 bases, with 10 bases separating them. The germline V gene encodes CDR1 SGHTA and CDR2 FQGNSA.

The rearrangement joins TRBV1 to TRBJ2-5; the table's D call, TRBD2, has no DNA check behind it. TRBV1 has pseudogene status. This CDR3 is built from 16 residues. The CDR3: CTSSRKKAFAVQTQYF. For the CDR3, the DNA is TGCACCAGCAGCAGGAAGAAGGCCTTCGCGGTGCAGACCCAGTACTTC.

The chain joins TRBV4-2 to TRBJ1-2, with a weak D call TRBD1 (6 bases). CDR3 length: 14 amino acids. The germline V gene encodes CDR1 LGHNA and CDR2 YNFKEQ. The V end was cut by 3 bases, the J end by 2 bases, with 10 bases between. In DNA, the CDR3 is TGTGCCAGCAGCCAGGACAGCAAGAACTATGGCTACACCTTC. It specifies CASSQDSKNYGYTF.

The chain couples TRBV6-5 to TRBJ2-1; TRBD1 matches at 9 bases. Trimming cost V 6 bases and J 7 bases; bases outside gene matches: 4. The CDR3 extends over 13 amino acids. The V gene's germline CDR1 is MNHEY and CDR2 SVGAGI. The CDR3, as DNA: TGTGCCAGCAGACAGGGGGCGCGAAATGAGCAGTTCTTC. Translation: CASRQGARNEQFF.

This chain uses TRBV7-9 with TRBJ1-2; D gene unclear. Deletions cut 5 bases from V and 12 bases from J, with 13 bases between. The CDR3 spans 11 residues. Germline V gene data show CDR1 as SEHNR and CDR2 as FQNEAQ (reference sequence). For the CDR3, the DNA is TGTGCCAGCAGCCTCGGACTGAGTAACACCTTC. Encoded protein: CASSLGLSNTF. Variable domain in full (rest from reference TRBV7-9 and TRBJ1-2): DTGVSQNPRHKITKRGQNVTFRCDPISEHNRLYWYRQTLGQGPEFLTYFQNEAQLEKSRLLSDRFSAERPKGSFSTLEIQRTEQGDSAMYLCASSLGLSNTFGSGTRLTVV.

The rearrangement uses TRBV6-5 and TRBJ1-5; 10 positions agree with TRBD1. CDR1 is MNHEY, CDR2 SVGAGI, per germline. The CDR3 sequence is 14 residues long. The V and J ends lost 7 bases and 7 bases, in that order; junction bases with no gene match: 7. The DNA of the CDR3 is TGTGCCAGCACCCCGGGACAGGGGATCCAGCCCCAGCATTTT. It yields the protein CASTPGQGIQPQHF.

The sample holds one count of this clone. This chain joins TRBV5-1 and TRBJ2-3; tentative D call: TRBD1 (6 bases). V dropped 4 bases and J dropped 1 base, with 19 bases sitting between them. CDR1 and CDR2 (germline): SGHRS, YFSETQ. This CDR3 is 17 amino acids long. As DNA, the CDR3 is TGCGCCAGCAGCCCTCCTGACAGGCCGAGGGGCACAGATACGCAGTATTTT. Amino acids: CASSPPDRPRGTDTQYF.